This TCR beta chain was identified in a study of shared clonotypes between healthy human individuals. Study details: The cohort comprised a couple of women and a few men. Their ages spanned 18 to 49 years. Study-wide results and caveats: Naive subsets tended to show greater estimated richness than memory subsets. Sequencing depth was predicted to influence how clonotypes are shared among donors.

As concerns this clone: Its target is unknown.

The CDR3 is made up of 15 amino acids. The trim removed 7 bases at V and 4 bases at J, leaving 8 bases unmatched. From germline, CDR1 is MNHNS and CDR2 SASEGT. Each sorted subset replicate got 200 ng genomic DNA, tens of thousands of genomes. Clones were sequenced by immunoSEQ multiplex PCR, and TCRdb holds only the in-frame ones, with some missing. The repertoire holds under 750,000 clones, with roughly two thirds as singletons. The rearrangement links TRBV6-1 to TRBJ2-7; 12 bases agree with TRBD2. This clonotype was obtained from a young woman in good health. The specimen was memory CD4+ T cells sorted from blood. The subset here: CD45RA-negative fraction. CDR3 sequence reads: CASTIILAGGYEQYF. DNA for the CDR3: TGTGCCAGCACCATAATCCTAGCGGGAGGGTACGAGCAGTACTTC.